This T cell receptor beta chain was recorded in a study of T cell responses to AZD1222 COVID-19 vaccine. General observations from the study: At study baseline, merely six AZD1222 recipients were seropositive. Clonal diversity may have been underestimated, and the donors were mostly white British, with more females than males. Spike-specific TCR depth and breadth grew after two AZD1222 doses. Without day 14 samples, only post-peak T cell repertoires were studied.

Assay used: immunoSEQ multiplex PCR; TCRdb lists only in-frame clones, some missing. Here the sample spans more than 85,000 clones, 86% being singletons. For this clone: Its specificity is unknown.

The material was peripheral blood, obtained on day 0 of AZD1222 vaccination. The origin of this receptor is an adult in good health.

The chain's CDR3 is CASSQDRSITF. Here the CDR3 DNA reads TGTGCCAGCAGCCAAGATCGGAGCATCACCTTC. The chain joins TRBV3-1 (or the pseudogene TRBV3-2) to TRBJ1-2; D is ambiguous. The V end was cut by 0 bases, the J end by 13 bases, with 9 bases between. Germline V gene data show CDR1 as LGHDT and CDR2 as YNNKEL (reference sequence). This CDR3 region has 11 residues.